The rows below give T cell receptor beta chains drawn from one sample of a study of blood T cell repertoires in COVID-19. Using immunoSEQ multiplex PCR, the repertoire was profiled, and TCRdb retains in-frame clones only, with some absent. The sample carries a few hundred thousand clones, 88% recorded once. Source material: peripheral blood. All receptors derive from a woman in her twenties or thirties with acute or convalescent COVID-19. Each CDR3 is given with its conserved first and last residue. The order of the fields is D gene, V gene, clone size, CDR3 protein. A D gene is named only where the DNA matches it firmly. Clone size, where shown, is once, few, many, or a class for clones that have expanded.

TRBD2,TRBV23-1,.,CASGPEREGHYEQYF
.,TRBV5-4,.,CASTLRDITYEQYF
TRBD1,TRBV7-2,.,CASSVRDRTSYEQYF
TRBD1,TRBV9,.,CASSAAGTGNSPLHF
.,TRBV6-4,.,CASSDSPGFSPLHF
TRBD2,TRBV5-8,few,CASSLATSGSYNEQFF
.,TRBV12-5,.,CASGPKNTGELFF
TRBD2,TRBV27,.,CASSPPAGNNEQFF
.,TRBV21-1,.,CASSKVGQVADTQYF
TRBD1,TRBV19,.,CASRPGGGLNEQFF
.,TRBV5-1,.,CASSPPDTGRSTDTQYF
TRBD1,TRBV12-5,.,CASGLGLTGGTGELFF
.,TRBV6-1,few,CASSEKGILNTEAFF
.,TRBV19,.,CASSSDRIYNEQFF
.,TRBV19,.,CASSTLYGYTF
TRBD1,TRBV6-5,.,CASRRTGGDEKLFF
.,TRBV19,once,CASRGGAFEAFF
.,TRBV25-1,.,CASSEPWGGTQYF
TRBD1,TRBV3-1/TRBV3-2,once,CASSRRAGTGLGNTIYF
TRBD1,TRBV10-1,.,CASSESSGQPTIYNDSEQFF
.,TRBV29-1,once,CSVVFLSGDQPQHF
.,TRBV27,.,CASSLLASAEETQYF
TRBD2,TRBV7-9,.,CASGRWAGVRVEQFF
TRBD2,TRBV27,.,CASSTEGGLAREQFF
TRBD1,TRBV3-1/TRBV3-2,.,CASSPTGNQPQHF
TRBD1,TRBV27,.,CASSSGQLYGYTF
.,TRBV6-2/TRBV6-3,.,CASSYSRFRKPTLEAFF
.,TRBV6-6,.,CASSTPGWGNQPQHF
.,TRBV21-1,.,CASSKGQFHSPLHF
.,TRBV5-1,.,CASSTLQGTYGYTF
TRBD1,TRBV19,once,CASSKNLDRVGSYNSPLHF
TRBD1,TRBV19,once,CATRDRGTGELFF
.,TRBV4-1,.,CASSPTVRNATSSPLHF
.,TRBV5-1,.,CASRRDTTYEQYF
TRBD2,TRBV27,.,CASSMGLAQETQYF
TRBD2,TRBV2,.,CAFLPGLAGQETQYF
TRBD1,TRBV4-2,.,CASSPNRGKDEKLFF
.,TRBV15,few,CATSRNRLLENIQYF
TRBD1,TRBV11-3,.,CASSWGPQGADTQYF
.,TRBV4-1,.,CASSQLTGSNYGYTF
.,TRBV5-1,.,CASSIGGGSSYGYTF
.,TRBV5-6,.,CASSFLYPTPGEKLFF
TRBD1,TRBV28,.,CASLGEPVDGQGSVGELFF
TRBD2,TRBV30,.,CAWRAGTGLGSRLSSYEQYF
.,TRBV10-1,.,CASSLMGGNVDTQYF
.,TRBV5-1,.,CASHSHTAAAGASYEQYF
.,TRBV10-3,.,CATQRGVDTIYF
.,TRBV6-1,.,CASSDGRENTQYF